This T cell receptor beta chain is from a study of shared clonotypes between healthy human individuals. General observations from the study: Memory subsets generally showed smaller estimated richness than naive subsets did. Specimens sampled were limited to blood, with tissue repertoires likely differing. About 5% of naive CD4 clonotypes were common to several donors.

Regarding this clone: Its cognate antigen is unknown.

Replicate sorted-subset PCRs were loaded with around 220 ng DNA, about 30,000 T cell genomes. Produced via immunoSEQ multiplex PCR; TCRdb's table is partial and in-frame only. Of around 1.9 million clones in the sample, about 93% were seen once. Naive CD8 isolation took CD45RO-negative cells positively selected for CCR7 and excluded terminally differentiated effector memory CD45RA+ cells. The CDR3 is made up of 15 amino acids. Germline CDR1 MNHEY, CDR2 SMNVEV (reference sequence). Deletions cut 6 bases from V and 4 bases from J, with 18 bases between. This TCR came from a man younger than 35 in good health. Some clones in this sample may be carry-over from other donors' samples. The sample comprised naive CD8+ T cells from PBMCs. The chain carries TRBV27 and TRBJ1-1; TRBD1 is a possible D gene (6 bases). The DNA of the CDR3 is TGTGCCAGCAGCGACACCCGAGGGGGAGGCACTGAAGCTTTCTTT. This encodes CASSDTRGGGTEAFF.